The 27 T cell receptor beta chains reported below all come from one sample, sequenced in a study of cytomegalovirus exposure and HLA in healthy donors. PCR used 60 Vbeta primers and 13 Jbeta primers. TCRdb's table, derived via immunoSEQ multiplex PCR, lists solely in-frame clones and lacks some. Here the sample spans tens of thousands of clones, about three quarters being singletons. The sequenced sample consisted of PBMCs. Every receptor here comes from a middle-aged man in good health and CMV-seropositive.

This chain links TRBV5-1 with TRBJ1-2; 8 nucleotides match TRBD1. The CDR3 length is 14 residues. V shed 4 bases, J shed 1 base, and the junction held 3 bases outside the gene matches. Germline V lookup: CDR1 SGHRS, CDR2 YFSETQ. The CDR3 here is CASSPGQVNYGYTF. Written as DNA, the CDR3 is TGCGCCAGCAGCCCGGGACAGGTTAACTATGGCTACACCTTC.

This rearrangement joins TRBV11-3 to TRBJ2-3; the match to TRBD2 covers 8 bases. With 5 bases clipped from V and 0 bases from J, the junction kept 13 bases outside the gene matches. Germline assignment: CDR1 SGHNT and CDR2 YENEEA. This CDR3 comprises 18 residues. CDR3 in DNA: TGTGCCAGCAGCACCACTATTCGTGCTAGCGGGAGCACAGATACGCAGTATTTT. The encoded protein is CASSTTIRASGSTDTQYF. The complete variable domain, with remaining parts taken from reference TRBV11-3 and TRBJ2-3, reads EAGVVQSPRYKIIEKKQPVAFWCNPISGHNTLYWYLQNLGQGPELLIRYENEEAVDDSQLPKDRFSAERLKGVDSTLKIQPAELGDSAVYLCASSTTIRASGSTDTQYFGPGTRLTVL.

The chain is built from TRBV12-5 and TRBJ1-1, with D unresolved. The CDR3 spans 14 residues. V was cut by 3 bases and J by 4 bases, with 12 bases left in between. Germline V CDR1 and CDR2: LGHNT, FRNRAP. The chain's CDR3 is CASGFWQPRTEAFF. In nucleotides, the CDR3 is TGTGCTAGTGGTTTTTGGCAACCCCGCACTGAAGCTTTCTTT.

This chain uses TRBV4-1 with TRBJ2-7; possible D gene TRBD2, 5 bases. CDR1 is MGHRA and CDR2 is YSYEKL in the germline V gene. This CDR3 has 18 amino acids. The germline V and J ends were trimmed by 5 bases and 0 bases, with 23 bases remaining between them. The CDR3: CASSGQLAVGSFSYEQYF. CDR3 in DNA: TGCGCCAGCAGCGGCCAGCTAGCCGTTGGCTCATTCTCCTACGAGCAGTACTTC.

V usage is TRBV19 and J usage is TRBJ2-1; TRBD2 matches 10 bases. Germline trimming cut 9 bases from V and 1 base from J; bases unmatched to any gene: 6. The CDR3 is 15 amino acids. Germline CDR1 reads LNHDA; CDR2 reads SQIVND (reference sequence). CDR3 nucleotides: TGTGCCAGCGCTAGCGGGAGCGCGTCCTACAATGAGCAGTTCTTC. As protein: CASASGSASYNEQFF.

In DNA, the CDR3 is TGTGCCTGGAGCCCTTCGGGGAATCAGCCCCAGCATTTT. Its protein is CAWSPSGNQPQHF. The genes are TRBV30 and TRBJ1-5; D gene uncertain. The germline CDR1 and CDR2 sequences are GTSNPN and SVGIG (reference sequence). The CDR3 sequence is 13 residues long. V was clipped by 3 bases and J by 4 bases, with 10 bases between them.

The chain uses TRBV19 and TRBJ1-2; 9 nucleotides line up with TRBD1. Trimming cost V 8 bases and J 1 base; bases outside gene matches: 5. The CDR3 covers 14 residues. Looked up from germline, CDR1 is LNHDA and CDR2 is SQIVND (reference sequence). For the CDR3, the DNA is TGTGCCAGTGCTTCGGACAGGGGTAACTATGGCTACACCTTC. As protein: CASASDRGNYGYTF.

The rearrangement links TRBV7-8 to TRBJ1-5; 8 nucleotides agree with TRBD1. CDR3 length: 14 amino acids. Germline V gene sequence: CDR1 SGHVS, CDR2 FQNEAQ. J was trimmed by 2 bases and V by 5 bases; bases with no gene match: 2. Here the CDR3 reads CASSRGQGNQPQHF. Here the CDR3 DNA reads TGTGCCAGCAGCCGGGGACAGGGCAATCAGCCCCAGCATTTT.

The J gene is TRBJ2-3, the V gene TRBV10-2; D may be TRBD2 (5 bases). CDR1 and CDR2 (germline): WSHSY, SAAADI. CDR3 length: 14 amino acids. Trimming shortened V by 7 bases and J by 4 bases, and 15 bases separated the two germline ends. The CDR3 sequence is CASTRTRAADTQYF. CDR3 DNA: TGCGCCAGCACCCGCACAAGAGCGGCAGATACGCAGTATTTT.

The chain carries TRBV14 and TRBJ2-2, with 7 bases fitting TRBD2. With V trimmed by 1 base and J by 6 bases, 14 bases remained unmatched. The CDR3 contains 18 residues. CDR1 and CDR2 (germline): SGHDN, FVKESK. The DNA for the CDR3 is TGTGCCAGCAGCCAAGCGATCGTCAGACTAGCCGGACCCGGGGAGCTGTTTTTT. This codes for CASSQAIVRLAGPGELFF.

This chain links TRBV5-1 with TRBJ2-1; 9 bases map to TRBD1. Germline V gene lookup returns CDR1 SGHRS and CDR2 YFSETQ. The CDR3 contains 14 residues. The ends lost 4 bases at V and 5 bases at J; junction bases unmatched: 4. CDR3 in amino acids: CASSPGQGNNEQFF. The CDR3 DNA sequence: TGCGCCAGCAGCCCGGGACAGGGAAACAATGAGCAGTTCTTC. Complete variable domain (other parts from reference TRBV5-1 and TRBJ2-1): KAGVTQTPRYLIKTRGQQVTLSCSPISGHRSVSWYQQTPGQGLQFLFEYFSETQRNKGNFPGRFSGRQFSNSRSEMNVSTLELGDSALYLCASSPGQGNNEQFFGPGTRLTVL.

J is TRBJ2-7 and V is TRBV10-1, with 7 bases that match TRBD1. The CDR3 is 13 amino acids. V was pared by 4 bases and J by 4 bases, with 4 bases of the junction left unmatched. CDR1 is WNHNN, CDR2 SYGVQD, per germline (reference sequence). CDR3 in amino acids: CASSVTGAYEQYF. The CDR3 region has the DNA TGCGCCAGCAGTGTAACAGGGGCTTACGAGCAGTACTTC.

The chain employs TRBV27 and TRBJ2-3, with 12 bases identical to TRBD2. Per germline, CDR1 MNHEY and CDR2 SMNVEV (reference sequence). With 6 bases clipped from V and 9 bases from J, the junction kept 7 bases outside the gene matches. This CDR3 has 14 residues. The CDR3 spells CASSWTSGKDTQYF. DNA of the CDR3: TGTGCCAGCAGCTGGACTAGCGGGAAAGACACGCAGTATTTT.

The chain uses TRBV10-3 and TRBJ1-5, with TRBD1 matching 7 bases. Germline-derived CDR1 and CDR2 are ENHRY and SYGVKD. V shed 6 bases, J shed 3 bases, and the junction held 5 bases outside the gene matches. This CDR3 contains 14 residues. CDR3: CAIRETGNNQPQHF. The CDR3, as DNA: TGTGCCATCAGGGAGACAGGGAACAATCAGCCCCAGCATTTT.

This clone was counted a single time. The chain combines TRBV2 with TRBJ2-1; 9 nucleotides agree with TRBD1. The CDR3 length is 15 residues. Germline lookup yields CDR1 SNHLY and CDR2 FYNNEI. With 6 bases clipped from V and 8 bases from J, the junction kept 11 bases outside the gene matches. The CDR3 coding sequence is TGTGCCAGCAGGGCCGGGACAGGGAGTATAGATGAGCAGTTCTTC. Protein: CASRAGTGSIDEQFF. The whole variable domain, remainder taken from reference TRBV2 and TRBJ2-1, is EPEVTQTPSHQVTQMGQEVILRCVPISNHLYFYWYRQILGQKVEFLVSFYNNEISEKSEIFDDQFSVERPDGSNFTLKIRSTKLEDSAMYFCASRAGTGSIDEQFFGPGTRLTVL.

The CDR3 spells CASSFGTGGLETQYF. The CDR3 DNA is TGTGCCAGCTCTTTTGGGACAGGGGGTTTAGAGACCCAGTACTTC. The chain links TRBV27 to TRBJ2-5, with 11 nucleotides matching TRBD1. The CDR3 sequence is 15 residues long. V was pared by 8 bases and J by 4 bases, with 9 bases of the junction left unmatched. The V gene's germline CDR1 is MNHEY and CDR2 SMNVEV (reference sequence).

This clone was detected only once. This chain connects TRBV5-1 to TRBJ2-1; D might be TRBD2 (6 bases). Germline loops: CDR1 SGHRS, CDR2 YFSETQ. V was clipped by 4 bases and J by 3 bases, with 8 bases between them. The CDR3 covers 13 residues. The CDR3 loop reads CASSLGLYNEQFF. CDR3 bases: TGCGCCAGCAGCCTGGGACTCTACAATGAGCAGTTCTTC.

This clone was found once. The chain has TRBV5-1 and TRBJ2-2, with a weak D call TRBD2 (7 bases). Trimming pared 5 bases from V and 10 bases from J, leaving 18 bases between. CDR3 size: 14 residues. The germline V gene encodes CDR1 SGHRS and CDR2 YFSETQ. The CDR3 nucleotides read TGCGCCAGCAGGGACAGCGGGAACACGTTGGAGCTGTTTTTT. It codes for CASRDSGNTLELFF.

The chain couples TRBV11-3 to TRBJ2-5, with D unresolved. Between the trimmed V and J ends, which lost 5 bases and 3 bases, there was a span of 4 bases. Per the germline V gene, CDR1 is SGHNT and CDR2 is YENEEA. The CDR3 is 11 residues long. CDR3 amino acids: CASSAKETQYF. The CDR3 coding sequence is TGTGCCAGCAGCGCTAAAGAGACCCAGTACTTC.

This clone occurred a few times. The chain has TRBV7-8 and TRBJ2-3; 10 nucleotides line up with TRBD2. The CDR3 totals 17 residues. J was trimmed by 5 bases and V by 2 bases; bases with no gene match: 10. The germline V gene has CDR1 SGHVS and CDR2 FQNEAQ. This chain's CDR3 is CASSLIGGLAGEDTQYF. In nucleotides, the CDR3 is TGTGCCAGCAGCTTAATTGGAGGGCTAGCGGGAGAAGATACGCAGTATTTT.

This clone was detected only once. The CDR3 loop reads CASSLAIVLAGTNSYEQYF. CDR3 coding DNA: TGTGCCAGCAGCTTAGCGATAGTGTTAGCGGGCACTAACTCCTACGAGCAGTACTTC. The rearrangement uses TRBV7-2 and TRBJ2-5; TRBD2 agrees at 7 bases. The J call is in doubt because the DNA end fits TRBJ2-7 better. CDR1 is SGHTA, CDR2 FQGNSA, per germline. The length of the CDR3 is 19 residues.

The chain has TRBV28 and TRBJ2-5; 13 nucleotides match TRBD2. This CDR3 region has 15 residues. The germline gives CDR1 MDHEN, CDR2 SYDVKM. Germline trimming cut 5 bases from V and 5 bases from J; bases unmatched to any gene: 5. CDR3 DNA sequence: TGTGCCAGCAGTGTCTGGACTAGCGGGAGTGAGACCCAGTACTTC. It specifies CASSVWTSGSETQYF.

CDR3 residues: CASSLTRTGGDGYTF. In DNA form, the CDR3 reads TGTGCCAGCAGCTTAACAAGGACAGGGGGGGATGGCTACACCTTC. The rearrangement joins TRBV7-6 to TRBJ1-2; 10 bases are a match to TRBD1. Losses at the gene ends were 2 bases for V and 6 bases for J; bases not matched to a gene: 6. The germline V gene encodes CDR1 SGHVS and CDR2 FNYEAQ. There are 15 residues in the CDR3.

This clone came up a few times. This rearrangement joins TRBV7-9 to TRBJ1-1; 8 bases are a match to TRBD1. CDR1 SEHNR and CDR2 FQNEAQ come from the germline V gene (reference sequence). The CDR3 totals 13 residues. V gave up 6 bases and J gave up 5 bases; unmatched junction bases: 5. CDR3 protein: CASSTGGRTEAFF. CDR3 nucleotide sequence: TGTGCCAGCAGTACAGGGGGACGGACTGAAGCTTTCTTT.

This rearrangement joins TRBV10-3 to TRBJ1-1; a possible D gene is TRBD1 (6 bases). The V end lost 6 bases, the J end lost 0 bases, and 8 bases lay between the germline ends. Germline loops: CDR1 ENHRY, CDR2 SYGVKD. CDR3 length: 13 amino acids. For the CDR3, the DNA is TGTGCCATCAGGCAGGGGTTGAACACTGAAGCTTTCTTT. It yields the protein CAIRQGLNTEAFF.

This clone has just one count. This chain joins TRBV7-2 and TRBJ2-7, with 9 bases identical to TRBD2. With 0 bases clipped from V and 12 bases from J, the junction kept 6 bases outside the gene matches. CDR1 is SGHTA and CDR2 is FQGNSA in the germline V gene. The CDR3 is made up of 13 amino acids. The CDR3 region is CASSLAGSGRTYF. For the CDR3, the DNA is TGTGCCAGCAGCTTAGCGGGAAGCGGGAGGACGTACTTC.

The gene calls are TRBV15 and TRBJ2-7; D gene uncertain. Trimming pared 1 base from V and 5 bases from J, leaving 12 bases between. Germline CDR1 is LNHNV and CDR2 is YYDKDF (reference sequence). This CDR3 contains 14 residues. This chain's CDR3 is CATSRAPPLNEQYF. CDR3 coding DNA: TGTGCCACCAGCAGAGCCCCCCCGTTAAACGAGCAGTACTTC.